This T cell receptor (beta chain) comes out of a study of T cell responses to AZD1222 COVID-19 vaccine. Study-level results: Clonal diversity was possibly underestimated, and white British individuals and females predominated among donors. Nearly half of unique spike-specific TCRs reportedly avoided B.1.351 and B.1.1.7 mutated regions.

The germline gives CDR1 KGHDR, CDR2 SFDVKD. The length of the CDR3 is 14 residues. V dropped 1 base and J dropped 6 bases, with 11 bases sitting between them. Analyses pooled second doses at about 4 or about 12 weeks. Measured with immunoSEQ multiplex PCR; TCRdb has only the in-frame clones, and not every one. The table has over 150,000 clones, approximately 90% seen once. A word on this clone: Its antigen remains unknown.

The genes are TRBV24-1 and TRBJ1-2; D gene ambiguous. Sequencing was performed on peripheral blood, taken 28 days after the second AZD1222 dose. This TCR was sampled from an adult who received the AZD1222 COVID-19 vaccine. CDR3 in DNA: TGTGCCACCAGTGATTTTAAGGGATTGGATGGCTACACCTTC. This encodes CATSDFKGLDGYTF.